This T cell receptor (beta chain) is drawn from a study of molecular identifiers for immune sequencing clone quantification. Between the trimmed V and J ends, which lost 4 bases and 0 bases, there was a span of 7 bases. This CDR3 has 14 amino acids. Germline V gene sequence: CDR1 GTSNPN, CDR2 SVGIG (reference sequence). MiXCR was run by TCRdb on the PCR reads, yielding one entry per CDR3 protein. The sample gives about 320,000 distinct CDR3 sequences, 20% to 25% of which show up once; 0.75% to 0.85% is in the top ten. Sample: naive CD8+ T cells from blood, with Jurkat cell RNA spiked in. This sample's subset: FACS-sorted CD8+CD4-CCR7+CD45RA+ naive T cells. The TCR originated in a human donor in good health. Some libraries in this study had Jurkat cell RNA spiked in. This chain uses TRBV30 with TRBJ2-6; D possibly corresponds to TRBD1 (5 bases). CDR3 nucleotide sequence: TGTGCCTGGACAGGGTACTCTGGGGCCAACGTCCTGACTTTC. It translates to CAWTGYSGANVLTF.